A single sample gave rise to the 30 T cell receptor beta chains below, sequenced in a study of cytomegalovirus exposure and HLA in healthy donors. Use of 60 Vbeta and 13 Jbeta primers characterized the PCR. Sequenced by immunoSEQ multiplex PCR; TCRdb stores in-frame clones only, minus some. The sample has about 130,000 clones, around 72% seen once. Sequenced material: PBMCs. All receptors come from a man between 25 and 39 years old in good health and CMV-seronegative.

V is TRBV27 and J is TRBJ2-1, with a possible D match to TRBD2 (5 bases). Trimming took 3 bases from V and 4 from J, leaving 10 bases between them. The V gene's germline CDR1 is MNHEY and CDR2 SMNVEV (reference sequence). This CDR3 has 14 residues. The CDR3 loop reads CASSFAGLYNEQFF. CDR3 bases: TGTGCCAGCAGTTTTGCGGGTTTATACAATGAGCAGTTCTTC.

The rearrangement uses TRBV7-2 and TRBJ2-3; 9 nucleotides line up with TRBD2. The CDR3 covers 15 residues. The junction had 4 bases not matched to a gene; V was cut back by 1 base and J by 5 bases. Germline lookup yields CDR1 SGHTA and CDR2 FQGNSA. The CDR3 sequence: CASSLVAGGVDTQYF. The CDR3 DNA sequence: TGTGCCAGCAGCTTAGTGGCGGGGGGGGTAGATACGCAGTATTTT.

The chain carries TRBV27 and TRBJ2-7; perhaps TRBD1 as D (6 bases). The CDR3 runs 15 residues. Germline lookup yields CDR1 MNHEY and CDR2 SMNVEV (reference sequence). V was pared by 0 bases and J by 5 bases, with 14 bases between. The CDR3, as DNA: TGTGCCAGCAGTTTATCGAATACAGGGAGCCACGAGCAGTACTTC. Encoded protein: CASSLSNTGSHEQYF.

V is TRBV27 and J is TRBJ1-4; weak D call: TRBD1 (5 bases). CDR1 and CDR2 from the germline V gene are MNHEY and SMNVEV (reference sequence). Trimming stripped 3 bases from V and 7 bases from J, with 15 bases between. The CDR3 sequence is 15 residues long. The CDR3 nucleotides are TGTGCCAGCAGTTTTTCGCCGACAGTGACTGAAAAACTGTTTTTT. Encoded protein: CASSFSPTVTEKLFF.

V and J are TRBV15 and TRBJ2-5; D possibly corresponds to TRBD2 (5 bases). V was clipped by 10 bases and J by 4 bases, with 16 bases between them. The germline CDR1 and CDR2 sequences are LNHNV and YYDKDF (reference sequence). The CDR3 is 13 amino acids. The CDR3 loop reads CAIGFGLRETQYF. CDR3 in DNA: TGTGCCATTGGGTTTGGACTCCGAGAGACCCAGTACTTC.

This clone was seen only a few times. The CDR3 spells CATQLGNDYGYTF. The CDR3 bases are TGTGCCACCCAATTGGGCAATGACTATGGCTACACCTTC. The genes are TRBV6-1 and TRBJ1-2; no definite D call. The germline V gene has CDR1 MNHNS and CDR2 SASEGT. This CDR3 contains 13 residues. V shed 10 bases and J shed 3 bases, with 15 bases lying between them.

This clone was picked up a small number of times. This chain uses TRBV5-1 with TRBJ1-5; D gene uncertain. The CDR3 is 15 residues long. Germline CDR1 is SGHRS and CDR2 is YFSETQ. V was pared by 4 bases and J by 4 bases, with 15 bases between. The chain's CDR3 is CASSSRPGGNQPQHF. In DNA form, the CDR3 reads TGCGCCAGCAGCAGCCGACCGGGTGGGAATCAGCCCCAGCATTTT.

CDR3 in amino acids: CAWNSQGDSPLHF. The CDR3 DNA reads as TGTGCCTGGAATTCGCAGGGGGATTCACCCCTCCACTTT. The rearrangement links TRBV30 to TRBJ1-6; 7 bases line up with TRBD1. Trimming removed 4 bases from V and 8 bases from J; junction bases left unmatched: 5. The CDR3 loop spans 13 amino acids. Per germline, CDR1 GTSNPN and CDR2 SVGIG (reference sequence).

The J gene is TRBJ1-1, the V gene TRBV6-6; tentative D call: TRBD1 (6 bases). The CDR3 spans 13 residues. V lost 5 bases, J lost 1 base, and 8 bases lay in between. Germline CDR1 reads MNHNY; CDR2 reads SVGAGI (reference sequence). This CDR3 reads CASSPQGNTEAFF. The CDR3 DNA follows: TGTGCCAGCAGTCCACAGGGGAACACTGAAGCTTTCTTT.

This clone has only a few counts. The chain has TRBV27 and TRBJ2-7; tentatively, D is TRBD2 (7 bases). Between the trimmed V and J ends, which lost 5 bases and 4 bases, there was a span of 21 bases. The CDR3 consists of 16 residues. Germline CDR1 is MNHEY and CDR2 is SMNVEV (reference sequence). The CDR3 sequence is CASSDRGAGPIYEQYF. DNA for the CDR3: TGTGCCAGCAGTGACCGGGGGGCGGGCCCGATATACGAGCAGTACTTC.

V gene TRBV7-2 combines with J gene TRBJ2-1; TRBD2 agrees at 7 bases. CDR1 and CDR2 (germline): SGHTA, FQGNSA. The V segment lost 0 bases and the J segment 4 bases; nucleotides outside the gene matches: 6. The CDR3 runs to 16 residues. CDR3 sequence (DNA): TGTGCCAGCAGCTTAGCAGCGGGGACCCTTTACAATGAGCAGTTCTTC. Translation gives CASSLAAGTLYNEQFF.

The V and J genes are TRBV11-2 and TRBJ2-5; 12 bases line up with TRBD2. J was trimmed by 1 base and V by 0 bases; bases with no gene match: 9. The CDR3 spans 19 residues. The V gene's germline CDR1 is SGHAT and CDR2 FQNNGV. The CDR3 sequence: CASSLDPPRLAGAQETQYF. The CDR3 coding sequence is TGTGCCAGCAGCTTAGATCCCCCCCGACTAGCGGGGGCCCAAGAGACCCAGTACTTC.

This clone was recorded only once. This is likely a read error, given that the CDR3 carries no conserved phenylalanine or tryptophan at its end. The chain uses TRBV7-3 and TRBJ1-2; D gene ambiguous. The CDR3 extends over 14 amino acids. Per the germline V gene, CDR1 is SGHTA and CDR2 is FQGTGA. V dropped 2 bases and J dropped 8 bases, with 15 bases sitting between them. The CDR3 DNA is TGTGCCAGCAGCTTAGTCCCGGAGGCTGAGGGCTACACCCTC. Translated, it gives CASSLVPEAEGYTL.

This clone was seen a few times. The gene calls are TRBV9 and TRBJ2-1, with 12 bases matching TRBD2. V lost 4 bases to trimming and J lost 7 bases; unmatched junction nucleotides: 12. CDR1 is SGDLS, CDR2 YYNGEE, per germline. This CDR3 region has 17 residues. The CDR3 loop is CASSPGLAGGDRNEQFF. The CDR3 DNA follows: TGTGCCAGCAGCCCCGGCCTAGCGGGGGGGGATAGGAATGAGCAGTTCTTC.

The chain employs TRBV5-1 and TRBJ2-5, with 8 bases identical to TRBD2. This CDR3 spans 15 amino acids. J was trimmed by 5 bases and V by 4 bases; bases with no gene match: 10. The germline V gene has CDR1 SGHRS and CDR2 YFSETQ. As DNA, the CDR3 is TGCGCCAGCAGCCGTGCCGGGAGGGAGGAGGAGACCCAGTACTTC. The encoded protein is CASSRAGREEETQYF.

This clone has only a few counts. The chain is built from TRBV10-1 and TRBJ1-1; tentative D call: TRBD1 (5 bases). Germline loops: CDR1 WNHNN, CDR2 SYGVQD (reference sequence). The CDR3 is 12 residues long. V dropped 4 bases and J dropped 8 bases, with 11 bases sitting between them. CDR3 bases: TGCGCCAGCAGTGCATACCGGGGGGAAGCTTTCTTT. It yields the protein CASSAYRGEAFF.

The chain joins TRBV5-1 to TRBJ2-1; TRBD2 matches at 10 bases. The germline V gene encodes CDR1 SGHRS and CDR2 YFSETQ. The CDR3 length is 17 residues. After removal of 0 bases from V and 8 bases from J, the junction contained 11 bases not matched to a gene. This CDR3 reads CASSLAMGTSDIYEQFF. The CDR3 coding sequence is TGCGCCAGCAGCTTGGCTATGGGGACTAGCGATATATATGAGCAGTTCTTC.

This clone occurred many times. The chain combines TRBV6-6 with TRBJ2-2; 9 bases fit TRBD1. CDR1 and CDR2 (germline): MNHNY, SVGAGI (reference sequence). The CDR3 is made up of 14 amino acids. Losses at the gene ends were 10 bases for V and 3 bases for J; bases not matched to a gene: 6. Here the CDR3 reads CATQDRGDTGELFF. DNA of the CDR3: TGTGCCACCCAGGACAGGGGCGACACCGGGGAGCTGTTTTTT.

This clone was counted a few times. The CDR3 reads CASSSGTSGGLETQYF. The CDR3 region has the DNA TGCGCCAGCAGTTCCGGGACTAGCGGGGGGTTAGAGACCCAGTACTTC. This chain joins TRBV5-1 and TRBJ2-5, with 15 positions matching TRBD2. Trimming cost V 5 bases and J 4 bases; bases outside gene matches: 6. The CDR3 sequence is 16 residues long. In germline, CDR1 is SGHRS, CDR2 YFSETQ.

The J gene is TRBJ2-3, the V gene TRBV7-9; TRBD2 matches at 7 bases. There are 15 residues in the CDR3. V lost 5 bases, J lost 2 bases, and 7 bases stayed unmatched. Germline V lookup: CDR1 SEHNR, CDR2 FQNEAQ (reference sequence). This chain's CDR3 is CASSVGGGNTDTQYF. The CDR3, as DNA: TGTGCCAGCAGCGTGGGGGGGGGTAACACAGATACGCAGTATTTT.

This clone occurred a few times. Here the CDR3 reads CASSLASMNTEAFF. Here the CDR3 DNA reads TGCGCCAGCAGCTTGGCCTCTATGAACACTGAAGCTTTCTTT. The V gene is TRBV5-1, the J gene TRBJ1-1, with unresolved D. Germline lookup yields CDR1 SGHRS and CDR2 YFSETQ. V lost 0 bases to trimming and J lost 0 bases, with 6 bases between them. This CDR3 has 14 residues.

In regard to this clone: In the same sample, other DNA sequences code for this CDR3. The CDR3 nucleotides read TGCGCCAGCAGCTCGTTACTAGCGGGGGTAGGGACAGATACGCAGTATTTT. Its protein is CASSSLLAGVGTDTQYF. This rearrangement joins TRBV5-1 to TRBJ2-3; 11 positions agree with TRBD2. The germline gives CDR1 SGHRS, CDR2 YFSETQ. Losses at the gene ends were 3 bases for V and 3 bases for J; bases not matched to a gene: 9. The CDR3 consists of 17 residues.

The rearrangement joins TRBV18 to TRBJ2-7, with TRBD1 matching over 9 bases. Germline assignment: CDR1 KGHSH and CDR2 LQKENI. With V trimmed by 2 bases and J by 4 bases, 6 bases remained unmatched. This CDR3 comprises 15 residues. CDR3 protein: CASSPGTGTGYEQYF. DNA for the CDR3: TGTGCCAGCTCACCAGGAACCGGGACAGGGTACGAGCAGTACTTC.

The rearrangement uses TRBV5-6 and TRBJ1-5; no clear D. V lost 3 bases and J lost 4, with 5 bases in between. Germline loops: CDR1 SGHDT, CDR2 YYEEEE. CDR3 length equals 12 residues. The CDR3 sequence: CASSSLNQPQHF. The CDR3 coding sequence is TGTGCCAGCAGCTCCTTAAATCAGCCCCAGCATTTT.

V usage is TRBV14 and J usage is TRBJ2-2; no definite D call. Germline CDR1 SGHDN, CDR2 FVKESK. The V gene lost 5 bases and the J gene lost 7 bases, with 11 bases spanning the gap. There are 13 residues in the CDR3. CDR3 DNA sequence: TGTGCCAGCAGCTTCTATCGAGGCGGGGAGCTGTTTTTT. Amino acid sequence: CASSFYRGGELFF.

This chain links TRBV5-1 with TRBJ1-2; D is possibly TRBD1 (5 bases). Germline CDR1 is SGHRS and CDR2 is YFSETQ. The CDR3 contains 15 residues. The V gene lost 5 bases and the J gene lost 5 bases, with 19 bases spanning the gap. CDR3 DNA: TGCGCCAGCAGGGAGGGCGGGGGACGGCTTTATGGCTACACCTTC. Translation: CASREGGGRLYGYTF.

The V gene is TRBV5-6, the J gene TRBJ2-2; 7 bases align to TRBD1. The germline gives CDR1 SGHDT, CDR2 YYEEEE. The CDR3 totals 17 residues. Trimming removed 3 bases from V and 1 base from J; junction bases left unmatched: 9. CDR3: CASSSTTRGQNTGELFF. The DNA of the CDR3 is TGTGCCAGCAGCTCAACGACAAGGGGGCAGAACACCGGGGAGCTGTTTTTT.

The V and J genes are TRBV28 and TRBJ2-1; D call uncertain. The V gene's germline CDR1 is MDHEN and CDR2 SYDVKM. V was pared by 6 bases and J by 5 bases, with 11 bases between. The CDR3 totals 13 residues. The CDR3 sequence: CASRLPFHNEQFF. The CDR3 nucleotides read TGTGCCAGCAGACTCCCCTTTCACAATGAGCAGTTCTTC.

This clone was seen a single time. CDR3 loop: CASSWGVRGGSYNEQFF. The CDR3 nucleotides read TGCGCCAGCAGCTGGGGGGTGCGGGGAGGGTCCTACAATGAGCAGTTCTTC. The V gene is TRBV5-1, the J gene TRBJ2-1, with 7 positions matching TRBD2. Germline V gives CDR1 SGHRS, CDR2 YFSETQ. V lost 3 bases and J lost 1; bases outside the gene matches: 10. This CDR3 has 17 residues.

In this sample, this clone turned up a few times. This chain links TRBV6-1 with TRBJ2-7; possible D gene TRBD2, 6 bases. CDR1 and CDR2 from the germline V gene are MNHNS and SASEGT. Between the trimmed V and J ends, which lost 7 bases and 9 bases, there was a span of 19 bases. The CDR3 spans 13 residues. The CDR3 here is CASMPVGGPRQYF. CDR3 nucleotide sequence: TGTGCCAGCATGCCCGTGGGGGGTCCAAGGCAGTACTTC.